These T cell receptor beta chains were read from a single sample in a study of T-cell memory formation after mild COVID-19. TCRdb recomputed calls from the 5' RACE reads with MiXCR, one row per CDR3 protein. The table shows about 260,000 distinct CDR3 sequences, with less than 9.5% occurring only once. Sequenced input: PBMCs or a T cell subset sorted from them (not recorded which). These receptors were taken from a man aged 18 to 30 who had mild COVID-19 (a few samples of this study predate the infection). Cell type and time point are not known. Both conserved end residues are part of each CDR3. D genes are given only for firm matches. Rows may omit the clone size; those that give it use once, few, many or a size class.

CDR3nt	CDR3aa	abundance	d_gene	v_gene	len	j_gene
TGCGCCAGCAGCCAAGTCTTGACAGGAGACAATGAGCAGTTCTTC	CASSQVLTGDNEQFF	.	.	TRBV4-3	15	TRBJ2-1
TGTGCCACCAGTGATTGGGTACTAGCCAAAAACATTCAGTACTTC	CATSDWVLAKNIQYF	.	.	TRBV24-1	15	TRBJ2-4
TGTGCCAGCAGCTTACTTGGGGAAGGACTGGAGACCCAGTACTTC	CASSLLGEGLETQYF	.	.	TRBV13	15	TRBJ2-5
TGCGCCAGCAGCTTGGGGGCGGGCCCCCCAGGGGTCCACGAGCAGTACTTC	CASSLGAGPPGVHEQYF	few	.	TRBV5-1	17	TRBJ2-7
TGTGCCAGCAGTTTCTCTCGGGTGGGCCAGCCCCAGCATTTT	CASSFSRVGQPQHF	.	.	TRBV27	14	TRBJ1-5
TGTGCCATCAGTGAGTCGGGAGGGGGTGGCTCTGGGGCCAACGTCCTGACTTTC	CAISESGGGGSGANVLTF	few	.	TRBV10-3	18	TRBJ2-6
TGTGCCACCCGTTCGGTGACCTCCTACAATGAGCAGTTCTTC	CATRSVTSYNEQFF	many	.	TRBV7-7	14	TRBJ2-1
TGTGCCAGCAGCTTAGAGACAGCCTACGAGCAGTACTTC	CASSLETAYEQYF	many	.	TRBV7-6	13	TRBJ2-7
TGTGCCAGCAGCCCGGGGACAGGGTTTCGGAAGCAGTTCTTC	CASSPGTGFRKQFF	.	TRBD1	TRBV11-2	14	TRBJ2-1
TGTGCCAGCAGGCGAGACAGTGTAAACAATGAGCAGTTCTTC	CASRRDSVNNEQFF	.	.	TRBV5-4	14	TRBJ2-1
TGCGCCAGCAGCCGACAGGGGGCGGACACCGGGGAGCTGTTTTTT	CASSRQGADTGELFF	.	TRBD1	TRBV5-1	15	TRBJ2-2
TGTGCCACCAGTGATTTACAGAGCAATCAGCCCCAGCATTTT	CATSDLQSNQPQHF	few	.	TRBV24-1	14	TRBJ1-5
TGTGCCAGCAGCTCCTGGGGGTCAACCCGCACCGGGGAGCTGTTTTTT	CASSSWGSTRTGELFF	many	.	TRBV12-3/TRBV12-4	16	TRBJ2-2
TGTGCCATCAGTGAGTACCGGGGCCTCAATGAGCAGTTCTTC	CAISEYRGLNEQFF	.	.	TRBV10-3	14	TRBJ2-1
TGTGCCAGCAGCTTAGCGCTAGTTCCTCAAGAGACCCAGTACTTC	CASSLALVPQETQYF	many	.	TRBV7-2	15	TRBJ2-5
TGCAGTGCTCGGGAGTTTGGGGTTAGCACAGATACGCAGTATTTT	CSAREFGVSTDTQYF	few	.	TRBV20-1	15	TRBJ2-3
TGTGCCAGTAGGACGCAGGGACAGACAACTAATGAAAAACTGTTTTTT	CASRTQGQTTNEKLFF	.	TRBD1	TRBV19	16	TRBJ1-4
TGTGCCAGCAGTGGACAGGGGGCCCCTTTTTCACCCCTCCACTTT	CASSGQGAPFSPLHF	few	TRBD1	TRBV12-3/TRBV12-4	15	TRBJ1-6
TGCAGTGCTAGAGACAGGTCGGGTGGCTACACCTTC	CSARDRSGGYTF	.	.	TRBV20-1	12	TRBJ1-2
TGTGCCAGCAGCTTCGGGACAGGGGCGATCTACGAGCAGTACTTC	CASSFGTGAIYEQYF	.	TRBD1	TRBV11-2	15	TRBJ2-7
TGCAGTGCTAAACTAGCGAAAGGAAAAAACATTCAGTACTTC	CSAKLAKGKNIQYF	few	TRBD2	TRBV20-1	14	TRBJ2-4
TGTGCCAGCAGCCCGGGACAGGGTATGAATCAGCCCCAGCATTTT	CASSPGQGMNQPQHF	.	TRBD1	TRBV7-9	15	TRBJ1-5
TGTGCCAGCAGCTCGACTAGCGGGGGTCCAAATGAGCAGTTCTTC	CASSSTSGGPNEQFF	many	TRBD2	TRBV6-1	15	TRBJ2-1
TGCGCCAGCAGCCAAGATTTGAATCGAGACTACGCCTACGAGCAGTACTTC	CASSQDLNRDYAYEQYF	many	.	TRBV4-3	17	TRBJ2-7
TGTGCCAGCAGTCTCAGGGGCTACGAGCAGTACTTC	CASSLRGYEQYF	many	.	TRBV12-3/TRBV12-4	12	TRBJ2-7
TGTGCCAGCAGCCCAGGGTCGGCAGATACGCAGTATTTT	CASSPGSADTQYF	few	.	TRBV7-9	13	TRBJ2-3
TGTGCCAGCAGTTACCTGGGCCAGTACAATGAGCAGTTCTTC	CASSYLGQYNEQFF	.	.	TRBV6-5	14	TRBJ2-1
TGCGCCAGCAGCCAAGACGGTCCAGATACGCAGTATTTT	CASSQDGPDTQYF	.	.	TRBV4-3	13	TRBJ2-3
TGTGCCAGCAGGTCCAGGGGAAGCCTTCCGCCCCAGCATTTT	CASRSRGSLPPQHF	few	.	TRBV3-1	14	TRBJ1-5
TGTGCCAGCAGCCAAGAACCAGCGGGGGGAACCGATACGCAGTATTTT	CASSQEPAGGTDTQYF	many	TRBD2	TRBV4-2	16	TRBJ2-3
TGTGCCAGCAGCTTGGGGACAGGGAATGTCGAGCAGTACTTC	CASSLGTGNVEQYF	few	TRBD1	TRBV5-4	14	TRBJ2-7
TGTGCCAGCGGGACAGGGGGGTATCAGAACCTCCACTTT	CASGTGGYQNLHF	few	TRBD1	TRBV6-1	13	TRBJ1-6
TGCAGTGCCCTAAAATCTGGGGCCAACGTCCTGACTTTC	CSALKSGANVLTF	many	.	TRBV20-1	13	TRBJ2-6
TGTGCCAGCAGCCGCCAGGGACAGGACTATGGCTACACCTTC	CASSRQGQDYGYTF	few	TRBD1	TRBV6-6	14	TRBJ1-2
TGTGCCAGCAGCTTAGGGGATTCGACAGATACGCAGTATTTT	CASSLGDSTDTQYF	many	.	TRBV11-3	14	TRBJ2-3
TGCAGCGTTGAAGGTCACAGGGTGAAAGGGGGCTACACCTTC	CSVEGHRVKGGYTF	.	.	TRBV29-1	14	TRBJ1-2
TGTGCCAGCAGATCCTTAGGGACAGAGCAAGAGACCCAGTACTTC	CASRSLGTEQETQYF	few	TRBD1	TRBV12-3/TRBV12-4	15	TRBJ2-5
TGTGCCAGCAGCTACGCACCGGACACTGAAGCTTTCTTT	CASSYAPDTEAFF	.	.	TRBV12-3/TRBV12-4	13	TRBJ1-1
TGCGCCAGCAGCTTGGCCGGGTATTTCACGGATACGCAGTATTTT	CASSLAGYFTDTQYF	.	.	TRBV5-1	15	TRBJ2-3
TGTGCCAGCAGCTTATGGGCGGGGGACACCGGGGAGCTGTTTTTT	CASSLWAGDTGELFF	.	TRBD2	TRBV7-2	15	TRBJ2-2
TGTGCCAGCAGCTCCCCACCTGGGTGGGATACGCAGTATTTT	CASSSPPGWDTQYF	few	.	TRBV7-2	14	TRBJ2-3
TGCAGTGCTACGGGGACAGGGGCCTATGGCTACACCTTC	CSATGTGAYGYTF	many	TRBD1	TRBV20-1	13	TRBJ1-2
TGTGCCAGCAGTTCCCGACAGGCTATTTACTCTGGGGCCAACGTCCTGACTTTC	CASSSRQAIYSGANVLTF	many	.	TRBV2	18	TRBJ2-6
TGCGCCAGCAGAATCCAACAGGTTCCCACCGGGGAGCTGTTTTTT	CASRIQQVPTGELFF	few	.	TRBV5-1	15	TRBJ2-2
TGTGCCAGCAGCTTAGCGGGCGGGGCCAGCCCATACGAGCAGTACTTC	CASSLAGGASPYEQYF	.	.	TRBV7-6	16	TRBJ2-7
TGTGCCAGCATCCTAACCCCCGGTCTCGGCACAGATACGCAGTATTTT	CASILTPGLGTDTQYF	many	.	TRBV7-2	16	TRBJ2-3
TGTGCCTCCGGGCAAGGGGCTCAAGAGACCCAGTACTTC	CASGQGAQETQYF	.	.	TRBV7-9	13	TRBJ2-5
TGTGCCAGCTCACCGTCGGACAGGGGGCCATACGAGCAGTACTTC	CASSPSDRGPYEQYF	.	TRBD1	TRBV18	15	TRBJ2-7